Below, 18 T cell receptor beta chains from the same sample are listed, as sequenced in a study of beta chain features in type 1 diabetes. These TCRs are of unknown antigen specificity. Broader study findings: A moderate, significant TCRB CDR3 shortening appeared in type 1 diabetes across four CD4+ subsets.

Reverse transcription of all isolated RNA meant that expressed TCRB transcripts were sequenced. Assay: immunoSEQ multiplex PCR; the TCRdb copy retains only in-frame clones and omits some. Among around 600,000 clones listed, roughly 12% were seen once. Material: naive CD4+ T cells from blood. The receptors here all came from a man aged 25-45 years with type 1 diabetes.

This clone was counted only a few times. The chain has TRBV4-3 and TRBJ2-1; D gene unclear. V gave up 4 bases and J gave up 9 bases, with 10 bases separating them. The CDR3 contains 12 residues. Germline lookup yields CDR1 LGHNA and CDR2 YSLEER. The CDR3 is CASSLSTGEQFF. In DNA, the CDR3 is TGCGCCAGCAGCCTTTCGACGGGTGAGCAGTTCTTC.

This clone came up a few times. This CDR3 reads CASSFQMNTEAFF. The CDR3 DNA reads TGTGCCAGCAGCTTTCAGATGAACACTGAAGCTTTCTTT. V usage is TRBV7-9 and J usage is TRBJ1-1; D gene ambiguous. The V gene's germline CDR1 is SEHNR and CDR2 FQNEAQ (reference sequence). Trimming took 3 bases from V and 0 from J, leaving 5 bases between them. The CDR3 consists of 13 residues.

The chain is built from TRBV27 and TRBJ1-5; 8 bases agree with TRBD1. The V and J ends lost 3 bases and 1 base, in that order; junction bases with no gene match: 2. The germline V gene encodes CDR1 MNHEY and CDR2 SMNVEV (reference sequence). There are 15 residues in the CDR3. The CDR3, as DNA: TGTGCCAGCAGTTTTGACAGGGGCAGCAATCAGCCCCAGCATTTT. It specifies CASSFDRGSNQPQHF.

Only a few counts were recorded for this clone. This chain uses TRBV27 with TRBJ1-4; 10 nucleotides line up with TRBD1. Germline V gene sequence: CDR1 MNHEY, CDR2 SMNVEV (reference sequence). Trimming removed 5 bases from V and 8 bases from J; junction bases left unmatched: 11. This CDR3 comprises 16 residues. CDR3 in amino acids: CASSAQTGGNYEKLFF. CDR3 coding DNA: TGTGCCAGCAGTGCTCAGACAGGGGGCAATTACGAAAAACTGTTTTTT.

The chain joins TRBV7-2 to TRBJ1-2; D is possibly TRBD1 (6 bases). The CDR3 runs to 13 residues. Trimming cost V 2 bases and J 4 bases, with 8 bases left between them. Germline V CDR1 and CDR2: SGHTA, FQGNSA. The CDR3 nucleotides are TGTGCCAGCAGCTTAATAGGGGGCTATGGCTACACCTTC. Protein product: CASSLIGGYGYTF.

This clone was seen more than once but under ten times. This rearrangement joins TRBV5-1 to TRBJ2-7; TRBD1 or TRBD2 may be the D gene (6 bases each). The V gene's germline CDR1 is SGHRS and CDR2 YFSETQ. Trimming took 4 bases from V and 9 from J, leaving 20 bases between them. The CDR3 extends over 14 amino acids. The CDR3 coding sequence is TGCGCCAGCAGCCTCCTGGGGGGCCCCTCTGGGCAGTACTTC. It specifies CASSLLGGPSGQYF.

The chain carries TRBV7-2 and TRBJ1-2; D is perhaps TRBD1 (5 bases). V was pared by 4 bases and J by 0 bases, with 15 bases between. This CDR3 has 16 residues. Germline values: CDR1 SGHTA, CDR2 FQGNSA. The CDR3: CASSSRQSVANYGYTF. CDR3 bases: TGTGCCAGCAGCTCCCGACAGTCTGTAGCTAACTATGGCTACACCTTC.

The chain is built from TRBV21-1 and TRBJ2-7; the table's D call TRBD1 went unverified against the DNA. TRBV21-1 is tagged as a pseudogene. This CDR3 has 15 residues. The CDR3 reads CASSERDRGSYEQYF. The CDR3 DNA reads TGTGCCAGCAGCGAAAGGGACAGGGGCTCCTACGAGCAGTACTTC.

This chain uses TRBV25-1 with TRBJ2-4; 7 nucleotides align to TRBD1. CDR1 MGHDK and CDR2 SYGVNS come from the germline V gene. V gave up 2 bases and J gave up 5 bases; unmatched junction bases: 12. The CDR3 is 17 amino acids. CDR3 DNA sequence: TGTGCCAGCAGTGAACCGATTGACAGGGTGGTGGAAAACATTCAGTACTTC. Protein sequence: CASSEPIDRVVENIQYF. Variable domain in full (rest from reference TRBV25-1 and TRBJ2-4): EADIYQTPRYLVIGTGKKITLECSQTMGHDKMYWYQQDPGMELHLIHYSYGVNSTEKGDLSSESTVSRIRTEHFPLTLESARPSHTSQYLCASSEPIDRVVENIQYFGAGTRLSVL.

This chain connects TRBV6-6 to TRBJ2-4; TRBD2 is a possible D gene (5 bases). The V gene's germline CDR1 is MNHNY and CDR2 SVGAGI (reference sequence). The CDR3 loop spans 15 amino acids. V lost 4 bases and J 9 bases, leaving 19 bases between the germline ends. The CDR3 sequence: CASSSGLTRLGIQYF. CDR3 DNA: TGTGCCAGCAGTTCCGGACTCACACGACTGGGCATTCAGTACTTC.

The gene calls are TRBV4-3 and TRBJ1-1, with 7 bases fitting TRBD1. Losses at the gene ends were 4 bases for V and 5 bases for J; bases not matched to a gene: 4. Per the germline V gene, CDR1 is LGHNA and CDR2 is YSLEER. The CDR3 loop spans 13 amino acids. CDR3 residues: CASSLTGETEAFF. CDR3 DNA: TGCGCCAGCAGCCTCACAGGGGAAACTGAAGCTTTCTTT.

This clone was detected only a few times. The V call is TRBV14, the J call TRBJ2-1; D not resolved. The CDR3 consists of 11 residues. Per germline, CDR1 SGHDN and CDR2 FVKESK. Trimming stripped 2 bases from V and 5 bases from J, with 1 base between. This CDR3 is CASSQHNEQFF. CDR3 DNA: TGTGCCAGCAGCCAACACAATGAGCAGTTCTTC.

Comment on this clone: Mismatch with germline at one junction end may stem from a read error. The J gene is TRBJ1-1, the V gene TRBV7-2; D not certain. The CDR3 sequence is 15 residues long. Germline CDR1 reads SGHTA; CDR2 reads FQGNSA. This chain's CDR3 is CASSRDSSVGSYVGF. The CDR3 coding sequence is TGTGCCAGCAGCCGCGACTCTTCGGTGGGGTCATACGTCGGTTTT.

This clone was counted only a few times. This sequence joins TRBV19 and TRBJ2-3, with 9 nucleotides matching TRBD2. The CDR3 runs 16 residues. J was trimmed by 5 bases and V by 7 bases; bases with no gene match: 13. Germline V gene lookup returns CDR1 LNHDA and CDR2 SQIVND (reference sequence). The CDR3 loop reads CASTPGLAIEGDTQYF. CDR3 DNA sequence: TGTGCCAGTACCCCCGGACTAGCGATTGAAGGAGATACGCAGTATTTT.

This clone was seen more than once but under ten times. The chain employs TRBV4-3 and TRBJ1-2; D call uncertain. Germline CDR1 LGHNA, CDR2 YSLEER. This CDR3 spans 13 amino acids. V was clipped by 2 bases and J by 4 bases, with 8 bases between them. The chain's CDR3 is CASSQPRSYGYTF. In nucleotides, the CDR3 is TGCGCCAGCAGCCAACCGAGAAGCTATGGCTACACCTTC.

This chain links TRBV7-9 with TRBJ2-7, with TRBD1 identical over 7 bases. The V segment lost 6 bases and the J segment 1 base; nucleotides outside the gene matches: 3. The CDR3 is 13 amino acids. CDR1 is SEHNR, CDR2 FQNEAQ, per germline (reference sequence). The CDR3 here is CASRATGSYEQYF. DNA of the CDR3: TGTGCCAGCAGGGCGACAGGGTCCTACGAGCAGTACTTC.

This clone was detected a few times. The chain links TRBV29-1 to TRBJ2-1; TRBD2 matches at 11 bases. Looked up from germline, CDR1 is SQVTM and CDR2 is ANQGSEA. The CDR3 is made up of 17 amino acids. V lost 4 bases to trimming and J lost 4 bases; unmatched junction nucleotides: 12. CDR3 amino acids: CSVGGTSGGPPYNEQFF. The CDR3 bases are TGCAGCGTTGGGGGAACTAGCGGGGGACCTCCTTACAATGAGCAGTTCTTC.

This chain connects TRBV4-3 to TRBJ2-7, with 7 bases lining up with TRBD1. This CDR3 is built from 14 residues. In germline, CDR1 is LGHNA, CDR2 YSLEER. J lost 3 bases, V lost 4 bases, and 6 bases had no gene match. The CDR3 DNA reads as TGCGCCAGCAGCCGAGACCGGGACAGCTACGAGCAGTACTTC. Translating gives CASSRDRDSYEQYF.